This TCR beta chain was observed in a study of shared clonotypes between healthy human individuals. Overall study context: The composition of the donors was a couple of women and three men aged 18 to 49. Per donor, three plates held CD4 naive cells, three held CD4 memory, two held CD8 naive and one held CD8 memory. Study findings and constraints: Incomplete sequencing of sorted subsets was indicated by rarefaction despite large depth.

CDR3 length equals 17 residues. V was clipped by 0 bases and J by 1 base, with 11 bases between them. CDR1 and CDR2 from the germline V gene are SGDLS and YYNGEE. To note about this clone: What it binds is unknown.

The protocol was immunoSEQ multiplex PCR, while the TCRdb copy is restricted to in-frame clones and leaves out a portion. The sample consists of some 2 million clones, over 85% of them appearing once. Naive CD8 cells comprised CD45RO-negative, CCR7-positively selected cells, excluding terminally differentiated effector memory CD45RA+ cells. The chain carries TRBV9 and TRBJ2-6; D not resolved. The source material was naive CD8+ T cells sorted from blood. The TCR comes from a man aged 18 to 30 in good health. The CDR3: CASSVDPGGSGANVLTF. The CDR3 DNA sequence: TGTGCCAGCAGCGTAGATCCAGGCGGATCTGGGGCCAACGTCCTGACTTTC.